This passage covers 6 T cell receptor beta chains from one sample sequenced in a study of regulatory T cells in long-lasting Graves disease. Time point given: newly diagnosed GD, antithyroid drugs for less than 3 months. Extracted PBMC RNA gave rise to the TCR library. Construction of TCR beta libraries relied on iRepertoire HTBI primers and on Arm-PCR targeting CDR3 regions. MiXCR, run by TCRdb on the multiplex PCR reads, gives a single entry per CDR3 protein. The repertoire includes some 500,000 distinct CDR3 sequences, about 13% of them detected once, and 10% sits in the top ten. Another study also made use of these data, one on T cells in Graves' hyperthyroidism and ophthalmopathy.

The sequencing here drew on peripheral blood mononuclear cells (PBMCs), taken at new diagnosis, from a patient treated with antithyroid drugs. The receptors were gathered from a man aged 25-45 years with Graves disease.

This clonotype has ten or more counts. This chain connects TRBV6-1 to TRBJ2-7; no clear D gene. Between the trimmed V and J ends, which lost 1 base and 7 bases, there was a span of 14 bases. The germline gives CDR1 MNHNS, CDR2 SASEGT. CDR3 length: 14 residues. DNA of the CDR3: TGTGCCAGCAGTGAAGTTGGGCCGGAGTTTGAGCAGTACTTC. Its protein is CASSEVGPEFEQYF.

The rearrangement uses TRBV15 and TRBJ2-3; no reliable D call. Germline-derived CDR1 and CDR2 are LNHNV and YYDKDF (reference sequence). Deletions cut 0 bases from V and 4 bases from J, with 14 bases between. This CDR3 spans 16 amino acids. The CDR3 reads CATSRDLEGIPDTQYF. Here the CDR3 DNA reads TGTGCCACCAGCAGAGACCTAGAAGGTATTCCAGATACGCAGTATTTT. The full variable domain, its missing parts supplied by reference TRBV15 and TRBJ2-3, is DAMVIQNPRYQVTQFGKPVTLSCSQTLNHNVMYWYQQKSSQAPKLLFHYYDKDFNNEADTPDNFQSRRPNTSFCFLDIRSPGLGDTAMYLCATSRDLEGIPDTQYFGPGTRLTVL.

In its sample, this clonotype was seen many times. This chain connects TRBV10-3 to TRBJ1-2; D may be TRBD1 (5 bases). The CDR3 has 13 amino acids. Germline-derived CDR1 and CDR2 are ENHRY and SYGVKD. Trimming cost V 3 bases and J 5 bases, with 10 bases left between them. CDR3 amino acids: CAISEQAGYGYTF. CDR3 nucleotides: TGTGCCATCAGTGAACAGGCGGGGTATGGCTACACCTTC.

This clonotype was detected ten times or more. The chain has TRBV29-1 and TRBJ2-1; 7 bases match TRBD2. CDR1 and CDR2 (germline): SQVTM, ANQGSEA. With V trimmed by 7 bases and J by 3 bases, 9 bases remained unmatched. CDR3 length: 14 residues. This CDR3 reads CSAADGGSYNEQFF. Written as DNA, the CDR3 is TGCAGCGCTGCTGACGGCGGGAGCTACAATGAGCAGTTCTTC.

Only a few counts were recorded for this clonotype. The genes are TRBV5-1 and TRBJ2-1, with 10 bases aligning to TRBD2. The CDR3 totals 15 residues. Losses at the gene ends were 4 bases for V and 8 bases for J; bases not matched to a gene: 9. Germline V gives CDR1 SGHRS, CDR2 YFSETQ. The CDR3 nucleotides are TGCGCCAGCAGCCAAGCGGGAGGGCCAGGCGATGAGCAGTTCTTC. Translation: CASSQAGGPGDEQFF.

This clonotype appeared many times. The rearrangement uses TRBV28 and TRBJ2-1; 8 bases align to TRBD2. From germline, CDR1 is MDHEN and CDR2 SYDVKM. Trimming took 6 bases from V and 4 from J; bases not matched to a gene: 8. The CDR3 runs to 15 residues. The CDR3 loop reads CASRPTSGAYNEQFF. Written as DNA, the CDR3 is TGTGCCAGCAGGCCCACTAGCGGAGCTTACAATGAGCAGTTCTTC.